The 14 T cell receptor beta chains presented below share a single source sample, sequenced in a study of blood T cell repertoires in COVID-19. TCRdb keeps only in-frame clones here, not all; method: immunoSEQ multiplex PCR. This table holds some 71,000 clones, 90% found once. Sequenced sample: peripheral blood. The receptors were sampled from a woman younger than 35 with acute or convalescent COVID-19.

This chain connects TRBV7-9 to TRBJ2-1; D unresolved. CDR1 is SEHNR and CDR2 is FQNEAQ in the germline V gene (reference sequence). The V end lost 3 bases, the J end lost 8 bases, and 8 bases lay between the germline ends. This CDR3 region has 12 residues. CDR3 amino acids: CASSFSLHEQFF. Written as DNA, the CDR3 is TGTGCCAGCAGCTTTAGCCTGCATGAGCAGTTCTTC.

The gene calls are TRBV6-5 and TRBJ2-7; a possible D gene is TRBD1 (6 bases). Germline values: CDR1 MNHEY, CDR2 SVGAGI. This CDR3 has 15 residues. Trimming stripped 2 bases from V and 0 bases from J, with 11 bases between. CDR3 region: CASSYGSRGSYEQYF. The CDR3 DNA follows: TGTGCCAGCAGTTACGGTAGCAGGGGCTCCTACGAGCAGTACTTC.

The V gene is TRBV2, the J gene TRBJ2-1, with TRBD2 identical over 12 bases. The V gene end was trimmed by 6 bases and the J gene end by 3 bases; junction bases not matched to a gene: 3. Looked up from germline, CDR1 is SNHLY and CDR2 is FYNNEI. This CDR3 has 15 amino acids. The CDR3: CASSPTSGGYNEQFF. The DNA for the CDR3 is TGTGCCAGCAGCCCGACTAGCGGGGGCTACAATGAGCAGTTCTTC. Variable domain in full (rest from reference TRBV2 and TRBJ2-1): EPEVTQTPSHQVTQMGQEVILRCVPISNHLYFYWYRQILGQKVEFLVSFYNNEISEKSEIFDDQFSVERPDGSNFTLKIRSTKLEDSAMYFCASSPTSGGYNEQFFGPGTRLTVL.

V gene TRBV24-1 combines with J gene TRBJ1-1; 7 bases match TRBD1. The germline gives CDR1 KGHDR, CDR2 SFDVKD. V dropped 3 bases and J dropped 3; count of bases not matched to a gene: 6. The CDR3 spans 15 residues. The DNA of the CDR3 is TGTGCCACCAGTGATATACAGGGGTGGTACACTGAAGCTTTCTTT. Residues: CATSDIQGWYTEAFF.

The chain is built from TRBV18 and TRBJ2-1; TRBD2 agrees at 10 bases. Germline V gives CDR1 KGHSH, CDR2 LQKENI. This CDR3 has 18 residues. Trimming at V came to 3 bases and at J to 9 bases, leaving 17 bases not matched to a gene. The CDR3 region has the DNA TGTGCCAGCTCACCGCAACCTAGGGCTAGCGGGGGACCGGGTGAGCAGTTCTTC. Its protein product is CASSPQPRASGGPGEQFF.

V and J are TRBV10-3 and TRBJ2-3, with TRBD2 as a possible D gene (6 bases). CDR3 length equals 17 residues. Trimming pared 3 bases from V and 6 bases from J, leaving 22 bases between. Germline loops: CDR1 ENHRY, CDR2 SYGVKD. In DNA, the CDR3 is TGTGCCATCAGTGACTCAGGGACGGACTACTTGGGCGATACGCAGTATTTT. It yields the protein CAISDSGTDYLGDTQYF.

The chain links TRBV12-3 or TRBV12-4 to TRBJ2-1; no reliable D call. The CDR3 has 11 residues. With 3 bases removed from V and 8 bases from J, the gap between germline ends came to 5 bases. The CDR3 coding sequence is TGTGCCAGCAGTTTCCTCGATGAGCAGTTCTTC. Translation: CASSFLDEQFF.

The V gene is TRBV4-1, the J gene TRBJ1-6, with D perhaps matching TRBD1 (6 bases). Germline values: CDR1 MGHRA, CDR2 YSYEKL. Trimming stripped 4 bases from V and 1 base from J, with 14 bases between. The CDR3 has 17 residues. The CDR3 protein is CASSRIQGGSYNSPLHF. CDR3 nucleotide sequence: TGCGCCAGCAGCCGGATACAGGGTGGGTCCTATAATTCACCCCTCCACTTT.

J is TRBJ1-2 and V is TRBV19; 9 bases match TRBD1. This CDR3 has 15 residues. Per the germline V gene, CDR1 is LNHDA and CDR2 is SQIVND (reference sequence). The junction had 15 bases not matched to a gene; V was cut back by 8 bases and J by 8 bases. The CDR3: CASGPYRTGEKGYTF. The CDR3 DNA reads TGTGCCAGTGGACCATATAGGACAGGGGAGAAAGGCTACACCTTC.

The DNA for the CDR3 is TGTGCCACCAGCAGAGCCAGGGGGGAAGAGACCCAGTACTTC. It specifies CATSRARGEETQYF. The rearrangement uses TRBV15 and TRBJ2-5; D is possibly TRBD1 (7 bases). CDR1 and CDR2 (germline): LNHNV, YYDKDF (reference sequence). The V end was cut by 1 base, the J end by 3 bases, with 9 bases between. This CDR3 region has 14 residues.

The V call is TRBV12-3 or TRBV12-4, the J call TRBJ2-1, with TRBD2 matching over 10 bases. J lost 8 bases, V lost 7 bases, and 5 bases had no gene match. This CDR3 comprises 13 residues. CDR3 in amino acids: CASKSGRAHEQFF. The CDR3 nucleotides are TGTGCCAGCAAGAGCGGGAGGGCCCATGAGCAGTTCTTC.

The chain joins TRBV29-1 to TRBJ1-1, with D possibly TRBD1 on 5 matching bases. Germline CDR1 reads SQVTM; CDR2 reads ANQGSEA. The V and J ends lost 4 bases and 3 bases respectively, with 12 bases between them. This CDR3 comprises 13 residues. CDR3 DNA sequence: TGCAGCGTTGCTCGTCAGGGTGACACTGAAGCTTTCTTT. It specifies CSVARQGDTEAFF.

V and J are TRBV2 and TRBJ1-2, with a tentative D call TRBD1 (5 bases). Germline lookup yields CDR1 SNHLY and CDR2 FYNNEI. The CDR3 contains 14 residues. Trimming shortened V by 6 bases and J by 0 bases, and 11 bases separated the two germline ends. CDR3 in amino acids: CASRADNSNYGYTF. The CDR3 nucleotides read TGTGCCAGCAGGGCGGACAATTCTAACTATGGCTACACCTTC. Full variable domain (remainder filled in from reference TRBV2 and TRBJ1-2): EPEVTQTPSHQVTQMGQEVILRCVPISNHLYFYWYRQILGQKVEFLVSFYNNEISEKSEIFDDQFSVERPDGSNFTLKIRSTKLEDSAMYFCASRADNSNYGYTFGSGTRLTVV.

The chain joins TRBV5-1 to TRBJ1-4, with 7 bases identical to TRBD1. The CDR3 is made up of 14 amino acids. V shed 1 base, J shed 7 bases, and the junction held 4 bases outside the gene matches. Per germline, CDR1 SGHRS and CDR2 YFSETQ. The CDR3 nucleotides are TGCGCCAGCAGCTTGTTACAGGGGAGTGAAAAACTGTTTTTT. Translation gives CASSLLQGSEKLFF. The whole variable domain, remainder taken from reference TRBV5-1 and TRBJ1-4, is KAGVTQTPRYLIKTRGQQVTLSCSPISGHRSVSWYQQTPGQGLQFLFEYFSETQRNKGNFPGRFSGRQFSNSRSEMNVSTLELGDSALYLCASSLLQGSEKLFFGSGTQLSVL.